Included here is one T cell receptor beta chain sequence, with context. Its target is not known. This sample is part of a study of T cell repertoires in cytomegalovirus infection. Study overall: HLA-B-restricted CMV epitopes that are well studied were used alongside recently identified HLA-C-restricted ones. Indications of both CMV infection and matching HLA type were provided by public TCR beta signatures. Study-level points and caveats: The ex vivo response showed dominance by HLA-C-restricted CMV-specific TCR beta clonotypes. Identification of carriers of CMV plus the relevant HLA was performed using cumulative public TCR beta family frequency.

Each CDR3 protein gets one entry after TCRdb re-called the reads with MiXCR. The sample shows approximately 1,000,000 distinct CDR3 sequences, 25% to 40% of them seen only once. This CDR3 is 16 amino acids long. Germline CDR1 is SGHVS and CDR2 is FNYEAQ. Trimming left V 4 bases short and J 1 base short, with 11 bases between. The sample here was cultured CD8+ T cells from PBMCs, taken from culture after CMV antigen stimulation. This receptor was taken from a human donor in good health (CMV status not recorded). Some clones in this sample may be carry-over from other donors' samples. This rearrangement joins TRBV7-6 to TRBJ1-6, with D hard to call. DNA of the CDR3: TGTGCCAGCAGCTCGGCAATAGGGTCCTATAATTCACCCCTCCACTTT. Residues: CASSSAIGSYNSPLHF.